The sequence of this T cell receptor (beta chain) was determined in a study of blood T cells in healthy people across ages (dated by TCRdb to between 2014 and 2016). General notes on the study: Template switching captured roughly one uniquely barcoded TCR beta cDNA molecule per two T cells in model experiments. Age-related changes in TCR beta repertoire diversity were measured in the study by deep sequencing normalized with unique cDNA molecular identifiers. To avoid experimental bias, donors of different ages were distributed randomly across sequencing lanes. Two additional independent replicas of 1 million unique cDNA reads from the same blood draw were analyzed for two donors (one aged 18 to 30 and one aged 80 or older). Four age groups were formed from the donors: young (average approximately 15 years), middle-aged (approximately 40), aged (62) and long-lived (approximately 78).

Donors were a few dozen systemically healthy Caucasian individuals from Russia aged about 6 to 100 years. Approximately 9 milliliters of peripheral blood were collected from each donor into EDTA-treated Vacutainer tubes. Ficoll-Paque density-gradient centrifugation was used to isolate PBMCs, with at least 6.5 million per sample. Trizol reagent was used to extract total RNA from PBMCs, with at least 6 micrograms per sample. For every donor, flow cytometry on a PBMC aliquot measured the percentage of naive CD45RAhigh/CD27high T cells. CDR1 and CDR2, per the germline V gene (reference sequence), are MNHEY and SMNVEV. V gives up 1 base and J gives up 0 bases, and the segment between their germline ends measures 10 bases. From the cysteine up to the phenylalanine, the CDR3 has a length of 16 residues. The DNA shown is the 48-base CDR3, in frame from base 1. Here is what the overall study found, with its caveats: Estimates of total diversity based on one million sequenced T cells were regarded as lower bounds and as underestimates. Because profiling used bulk unsorted PBMCs, naive and antigen-experienced compartments could not be compared conclusively. Observed TCR beta diversity per million T cells fell roughly linearly with age, and a significant reduction was already apparent by age roughly 40. Donor CMV infection status was unknown, potentially confounding age-related changes in expanded clonotypes. The long-lived group showed more naive CD4+ T cells, fewer expanded clones and increased TCR diversity than the aged group, suggesting age selection. A strong correlation was found between observed TCR beta diversity and the percentage of naive T cells measured by flow cytometry.

A single count supports this clonotype. The target of this receptor is not known. The input lacks base qualities; no much larger clone sits a single base away. One read offers little support. To prepare the library, 5' RACE was applied. Data came from an Illumina HiSeq 2500. A second PCR of roughly 7 to 11 cycles was performed with a sample-barcoded 5' primer and a J-beta primer mix. A unique molecular identifier was introduced onto each TCR beta cDNA molecule by a template-switch 5' adaptor carrying 12 random nucleotides. At least 2.5 million CDR3-containing paired-end reads were obtained from each sample. First-strand cDNA synthesis was performed from all RNA using the Mint cDNA synthesis kit, with priming by a TRBC-specific oligonucleotide. Following uracil-DNA glycosylase treatment, a first 18-cycle PCR with universal primers M1SS and BC2_uni_R was performed on all cDNA. Turning to the authors' computational methods: Normalization of each sample was performed by random selection of 1 million high-quality reads, each carrying a distinct molecular identifier. Reads sharing molecular identifiers were discarded rather than binned into consensus sequences. MiTCR, run with a Q25 quality threshold and the strictest error-elimination algorithm, handled CDR3 identification, clonotype clustering and error correction. A nonparametric unseen species model using Euler transformation provided a lower-bound estimate of total TCR beta diversity. TCRdb handled the public reads itself, with Q25 trimming in fastp and clone calling in MiXCR, and kept productive beta chains. A single entry per CDR3 protein holds the most common genes and DNA from its merged rows. For this entry, the V and J calls and clone size follow TCRdb and not the study's own pipeline. This sample lists 650,000 to 800,000 distinct CDR3 sequences; around 52% were detected once. The top ten hold 13% of the sample.

The receptor was isolated from an elderly woman in good health. Material for sequencing was blood. The rearranged segments are TRBV27 and TRBJ1-5, with no confident D gene call. Here is the DNA: TGTGCCAGCAGTTTATTCCCAGAGAATAGCAATCAGCCCCAGCATTTT. It translates to CASSLFPENSNQPQHF.